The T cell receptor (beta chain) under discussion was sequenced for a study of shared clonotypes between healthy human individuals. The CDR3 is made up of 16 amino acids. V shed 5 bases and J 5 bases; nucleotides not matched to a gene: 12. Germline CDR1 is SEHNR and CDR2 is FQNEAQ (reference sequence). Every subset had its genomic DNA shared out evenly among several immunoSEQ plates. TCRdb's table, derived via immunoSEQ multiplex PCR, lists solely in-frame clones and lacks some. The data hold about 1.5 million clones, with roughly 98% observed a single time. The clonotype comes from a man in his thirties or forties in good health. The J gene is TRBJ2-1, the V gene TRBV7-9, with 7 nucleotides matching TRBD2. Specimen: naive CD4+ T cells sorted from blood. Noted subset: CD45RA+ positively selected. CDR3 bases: TGTGCCAGCAGCCCCGTTGTCCAAGCGGGAAACAATGAGCAGTTCTTC. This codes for CASSPVVQAGNNEQFF.